This entry lists 15 T cell receptor beta chains sequenced from one sample in a study of T cell responses to AZD1222 COVID-19 vaccine. This table comes from immunoSEQ multiplex PCR, and its TCRdb copy is limited to in-frame clones, with some not included. The table has under 95,000 clones, roughly 85% seen once. The sample here was peripheral blood, taken 28 days after the second AZD1222 dose. These receptors all stem from an adult who received the AZD1222 COVID-19 vaccine.

The CDR3 region has the DNA TGTGCCAGCACCTTTGGGACAGGGGATGAAAAACTGTTTTTT. It encodes CASTFGTGDEKLFF. The genes are TRBV7-8 and TRBJ1-4; 10 bases align to TRBD1. V shed 7 bases, J shed 6 bases, and the junction held 5 bases outside the gene matches. This CDR3 has 14 residues. Per the germline V gene, CDR1 is SGHVS and CDR2 is FQNEAQ.

The chain recombines TRBV28 with TRBJ1-1, with D unclear. The V gene's germline CDR1 is MDHEN and CDR2 SYDVKM. The V end was cut by 7 bases, the J end by 3 bases, with 21 bases between. The CDR3 extends over 16 amino acids. The CDR3 nucleotides read TGTGCCAGCACCCAAATCCCCGGCACTCCGTACACTGAAGCTTTCTTT. Translating gives CASTQIPGTPYTEAFF.

This clone was observed a single time. The chain joins TRBV28 to TRBJ1-5; D is possibly TRBD1 (6 bases). Germline V gene lookup returns CDR1 MDHEN and CDR2 SYDVKM. Trimming removed 7 bases at V and 7 bases at J, with 14 bases between. The CDR3 totals 13 residues. CDR3 coding DNA: TGTGCCAGCAATTCCAGGGGTTACCAGCCCCAGCATTTT. Translating it yields CASNSRGYQPQHF.

This rearrangement joins TRBV19 to TRBJ1-5, with 9 bases identical to TRBD1. Germline values: CDR1 LNHDA, CDR2 SQIVND (reference sequence). This CDR3 is built from 15 residues. V dropped 3 bases and J dropped 6; count of bases not matched to a gene: 6. The CDR3 DNA reads as TGTGCCAGTAGTATTGGACAGGGGTTGTCTCAGCCCCAGCATTTT. Its protein product is CASSIGQGLSQPQHF.

The rearrangement links TRBV19 to TRBJ1-1; D call uncertain. V was shortened by 2 bases and J by 0 bases, with 4 bases between the two germline ends. This CDR3 has 13 residues. Germline V gene lookup returns CDR1 LNHDA and CDR2 SQIVND (reference sequence). The CDR3 nucleotides read TGTGCCAGTAGTATAAGGATGAACACTGAAGCTTTCTTT. It translates to CASSIRMNTEAFF.

This clone was counted only a few times. This sequence joins TRBV6-5 and TRBJ1-1; D is unclear. V gave up 6 bases and J gave up 1 base, with 9 bases separating them. The germline V gene has CDR1 MNHEY and CDR2 SVGAGI. The CDR3 covers 13 residues. The chain's CDR3 is CASRNTENTEAFF. DNA of the CDR3: TGTGCCAGCAGAAACACAGAGAACACTGAAGCTTTCTTT.

J is TRBJ2-7 and V is TRBV6-5; the match to TRBD1 covers 7 bases. Germline values: CDR1 MNHEY, CDR2 SVGAGI. The CDR3 consists of 15 residues. V was pared by 0 bases and J by 0 bases, with 2 bases of the junction left unmatched. The CDR3 region has the DNA TGTGCCAGCAGTTACTCGGGGGACAGCTCCTACGAGCAGTACTTC. This gives the protein CASSYSGDSSYEQYF.

The J gene is TRBJ1-2, the V gene TRBV6-1; D gene unclear. The CDR3 is 14 amino acids. Germline CDR1 MNHNS, CDR2 SASEGT. V lost 2 bases and J 2 bases, leaving 9 bases between the germline ends. In DNA, the CDR3 is TGTGCCAGCAGTGAATACGGTAGGAACTATGGCTACACCTTC. This sequence encodes CASSEYGRNYGYTF.

V gene TRBV7-2 combines with J gene TRBJ2-1, with 10 bases matching TRBD1. This CDR3 contains 13 residues. The V gene's germline CDR1 is SGHTA and CDR2 FQGNSA. Unmatched junction bases numbered 7, after V lost 4 bases and J lost 13 bases. In nucleotides, the CDR3 is TGTGCCAGCAGCTCGGGACAGGGGAGATTTCAGTTCTTC. Translated, it gives CASSSGQGRFQFF.

The chain couples TRBV5-6 to TRBJ2-2; TRBD1 matches at 8 bases. This CDR3 is 16 amino acids long. V shed 4 bases, J shed 5 bases, and the junction held 10 bases outside the gene matches. CDR1 is SGHDT, CDR2 YYEEEE, per germline. This chain's CDR3 is CASSPWQGAGTGELFF. CDR3 nucleotides: TGTGCCAGCAGCCCCTGGCAGGGGGCTGGGACCGGGGAGCTGTTTTTT.

The rearrangement uses TRBV6-7 and TRBJ2-7; D might be TRBD1 or TRBD2, each matching 5 bases. TRBV6-7 is placed among ORFs of uncertain function. CDR3 length equals 12 residues. Trimming stripped 10 bases from V and 3 bases from J, with 13 bases between. The CDR3 DNA sequence: TGTGCCAAGTCCGGGACCTGCTACGAGCAGTACTTC. Amino acids: CAKSGTCYEQYF.

The J gene is TRBJ1-2, the V gene TRBV10-1, with D perhaps TRBD1 (5 bases). V dropped 4 bases and J dropped 6 bases, with 12 bases sitting between them. The CDR3 has 13 amino acids. Germline V gene lookup returns CDR1 WNHNN and CDR2 SYGVQD (reference sequence). The CDR3: CASSAQGGHGYTF. The CDR3, as DNA: TGCGCCAGCAGTGCGCAGGGAGGACATGGCTACACCTTC.

The chain joins TRBV5-1 to TRBJ1-4; D ambiguous. Germline CDR1 is SGHRS and CDR2 is YFSETQ. This CDR3 spans 15 amino acids. The V end lost 4 bases, the J end lost 4 bases, and 14 bases lay between the germline ends. Here the CDR3 DNA reads TGCGCCAGCAGCGTGGTGGGAGGCCTTAATGAAAAACTGTTTTTT. It codes for CASSVVGGLNEKLFF.

The rearrangement uses TRBV6-5 and TRBJ2-5; D not resolved. The CDR3 sequence is 15 residues long. Per germline, CDR1 MNHEY and CDR2 SVGAGI. The V and J ends lost 0 bases and 2 bases respectively, with 10 bases between them. The CDR3 protein is CASSYSDREQETQYF. As DNA, the CDR3 is TGTGCCAGCAGTTACTCTGATCGTGAACAAGAGACCCAGTACTTC.

This chain connects TRBV15 to TRBJ1-3; no clear D. Trimming pared 1 base from V and 6 bases from J, leaving 4 bases between. Germline CDR1 and CDR2: LNHNV and YYDKDF (reference sequence). The CDR3 covers 12 residues. In DNA form, the CDR3 reads TGTGCCACCAGCAGAGGGTTAAACACCATATATTTT. Translating gives CATSRGLNTIYF.